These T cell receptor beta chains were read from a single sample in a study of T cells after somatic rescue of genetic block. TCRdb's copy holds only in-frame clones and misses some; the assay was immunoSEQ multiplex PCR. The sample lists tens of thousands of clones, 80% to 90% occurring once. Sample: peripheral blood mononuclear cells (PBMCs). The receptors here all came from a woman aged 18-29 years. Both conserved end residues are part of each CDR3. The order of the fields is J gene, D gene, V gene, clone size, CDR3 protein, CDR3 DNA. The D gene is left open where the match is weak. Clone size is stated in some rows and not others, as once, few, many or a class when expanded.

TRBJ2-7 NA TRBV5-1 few CASSLAREYEQYF TGCGCCAGCAGCTTGGCCAGGGAATACGAGCAGTACTTC
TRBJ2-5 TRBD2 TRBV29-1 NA CSVGVAGAETQYF TGCAGCGTCGGGGTAGCGGGAGCAGAGACCCAGTACTTC
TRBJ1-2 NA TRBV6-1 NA CASSLLGTDYGYTF TGTGCCAGCAGTCTCCTAGGGACGGACTATGGCTACACCTTC
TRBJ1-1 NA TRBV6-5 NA CASSSHSPPTEAFF TGTGCCAGCAGTTCGCACAGTCCCCCCACTGAAGCTTTCTTT
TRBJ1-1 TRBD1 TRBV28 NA CASSSQGNGAFF TGTGCCAGCAGTTCACAGGGGAATGGGGCTTTCTTT
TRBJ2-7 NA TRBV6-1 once CASSGSFLGTSYEQYF TGTGCCAGCAGTGGGTCCTTTCTCGGGACCTCCTACGAGCAGTACTTC
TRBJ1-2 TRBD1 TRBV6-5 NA CASSLRDRGWSGYTF TGTGCCAGCAGTCTCAGGGACAGGGGATGGAGTGGCTACACCTTC
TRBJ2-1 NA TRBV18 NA CASSPGSSPNEQFF TGTGCCAGCTCACCAGGGAGTAGCCCCAATGAGCAGTTCTTC
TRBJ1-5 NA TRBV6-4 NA CASSEGDSNQPQHF TGTGCCAGCAGTGAGGGAGATAGCAATCAGCCCCAGCATTTT
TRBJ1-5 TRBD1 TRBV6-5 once CASRRTGPSNQPQHF TGTGCCAGCAGGAGGACAGGACCTAGCAATCAGCCCCAGCATTTT
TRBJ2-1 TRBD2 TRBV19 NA CASSIGGTNEQFF TGTGCCAGTAGTATCGGGGGGACGAATGAGCAGTTCTTC
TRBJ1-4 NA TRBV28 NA CASSPGAGVPQLFF TGTGCCAGCAGCCCGGGGGCAGGCGTGCCCCAACTGTTTTTT
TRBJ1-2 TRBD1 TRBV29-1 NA CSVEDLGQENYGYTF TGCAGCGTTGAAGATTTAGGACAGGAGAACTATGGCTACACCTTC
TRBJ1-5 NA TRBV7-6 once CASSLGPQKTQHF TGTGCCAGCAGCTTAGGGCCCCAAAAAACCCAGCATTTT
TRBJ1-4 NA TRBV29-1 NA CSVEKLEGEGEKLFF TGCAGCGTTGAAAAGTTGGAGGGTGAGGGAGAAAAACTGTTTTTT
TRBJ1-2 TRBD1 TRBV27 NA CASSLSRGPLLGYTF TGTGCCAGCAGTTTAAGCAGGGGGCCCTTATTGGGCTACACCTTC
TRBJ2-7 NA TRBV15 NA CATSRGPLSSGAYEQYF TGTGCCACCAGCAGAGGCCCCCTCAGTAGCGGAGCCTACGAGCAGTACTTC
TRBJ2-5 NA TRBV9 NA CASSPNPTGGETQYF TGTGCCAGCAGCCCAAACCCGACAGGAGGGGAGACCCAGTACTTC
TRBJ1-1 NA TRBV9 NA CASSVAGGRPEAFF TGTGCCAGCAGCGTAGCTGGGGGGAGGCCTGAAGCTTTCTTT
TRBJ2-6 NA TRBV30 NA CAWNRDSGANVLTF TGTGCCTGGAATCGGGACTCTGGGGCCAACGTCCTGACTTTC
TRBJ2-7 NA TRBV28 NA CATLGKYPSYEQYF TGTGCCACCCTTGGGAAATACCCTTCCTACGAGCAGTACTTC
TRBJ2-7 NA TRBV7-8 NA CASSSPRRAFYEQYF TGTGCCAGCAGCTCCCCGAGGAGGGCATTCTACGAGCAGTACTTC
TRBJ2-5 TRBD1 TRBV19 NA CASSMRGPQGKTQYF TGTGCCAGTAGTATGAGGGGGCCCCAGGGGAAGACCCAGTACTTC
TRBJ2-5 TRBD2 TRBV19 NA CASSPGLAGFQETQYF TGTGCCAGTTCCCCAGGCCTAGCGGGGTTCCAAGAGACCCAGTACTTC
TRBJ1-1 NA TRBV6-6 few CASRLGEAFF TGTGCCAGCCGGCTGGGTGAAGCTTTCTTT
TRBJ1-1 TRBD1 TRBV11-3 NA CASSQQGTGTEAFF TGTGCCAGCAGCCAGCAAGGGACAGGGACTGAAGCTTTCTTT
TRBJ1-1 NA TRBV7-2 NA CASSRRGANTEAFF TGTGCCAGCAGCCGACGCGGGGCGAACACTGAAGCTTTCTTT
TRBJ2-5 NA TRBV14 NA CASSHAYQETQYF TGTGCCAGCAGCCACGCGTACCAAGAGACCCAGTACTTC
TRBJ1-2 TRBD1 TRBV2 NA CASSPQGSGYTF TGTGCCAGCAGTCCACAGGGGAGCGGCTACACCTTC
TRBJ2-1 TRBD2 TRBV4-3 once CASSLEGLAVNNEQFF TGCGCCAGCAGCCTCGAGGGGCTAGCGGTTAACAATGAGCAGTTCTTC